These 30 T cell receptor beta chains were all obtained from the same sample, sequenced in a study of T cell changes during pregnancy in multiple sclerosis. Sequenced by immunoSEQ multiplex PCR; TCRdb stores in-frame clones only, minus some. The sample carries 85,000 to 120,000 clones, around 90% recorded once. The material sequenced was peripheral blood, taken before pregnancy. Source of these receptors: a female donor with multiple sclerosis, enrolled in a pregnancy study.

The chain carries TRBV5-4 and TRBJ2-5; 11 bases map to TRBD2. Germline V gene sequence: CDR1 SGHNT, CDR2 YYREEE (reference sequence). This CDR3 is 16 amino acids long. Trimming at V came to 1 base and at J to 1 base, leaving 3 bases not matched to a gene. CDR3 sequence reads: CASSLIAGGPQETQYF. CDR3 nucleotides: TGTGCCAGCAGCTTGATAGCGGGGGGGCCCCAAGAGACCCAGTACTTC.

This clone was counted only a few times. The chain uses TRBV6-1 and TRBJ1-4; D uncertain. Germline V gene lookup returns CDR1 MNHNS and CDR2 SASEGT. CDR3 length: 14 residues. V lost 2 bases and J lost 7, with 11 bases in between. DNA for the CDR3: TGTGCCAGCAGTGAACTGCAAAAGAGTGAAAAACTGTTTTTT. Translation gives CASSELQKSEKLFF.

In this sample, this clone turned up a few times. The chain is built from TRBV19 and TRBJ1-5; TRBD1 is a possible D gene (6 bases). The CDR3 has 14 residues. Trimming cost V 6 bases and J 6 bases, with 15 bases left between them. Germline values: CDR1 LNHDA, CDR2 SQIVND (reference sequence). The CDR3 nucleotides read TGTGCCAGTAGCACAACAGGGTCCGGTCAGCCCCAGCATTTT. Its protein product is CASSTTGSGQPQHF. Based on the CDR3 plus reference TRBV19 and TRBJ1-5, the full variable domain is DGGITQSPKYLFRKEGQNVTLSCEQNLNHDAMYWYRQDPGQGLRLIYYSQIVNDFQKGDIAEGYSVSREKKESFPLTVTSAQKNPTAFYLCASSTTGSGQPQHFGDGTRLSIL.

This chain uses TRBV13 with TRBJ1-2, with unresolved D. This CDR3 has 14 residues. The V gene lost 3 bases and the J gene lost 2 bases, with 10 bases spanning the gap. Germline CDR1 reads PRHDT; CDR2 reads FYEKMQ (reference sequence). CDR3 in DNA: TGTGCCAGCAGCTTGAAACCTCTAAACTATGGCTACACCTTC. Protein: CASSLKPLNYGYTF. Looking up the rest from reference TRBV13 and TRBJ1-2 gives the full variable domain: AAGVIQSPRHLIKEKRETATLKCYPIPRHDTVYWYQQGPGQDPQFLISFYEKMQSDKGSIPDRFSAQQFSDYHSELNMSSLELGDSALYFCASSLKPLNYGYTFGSGTRLTVV.

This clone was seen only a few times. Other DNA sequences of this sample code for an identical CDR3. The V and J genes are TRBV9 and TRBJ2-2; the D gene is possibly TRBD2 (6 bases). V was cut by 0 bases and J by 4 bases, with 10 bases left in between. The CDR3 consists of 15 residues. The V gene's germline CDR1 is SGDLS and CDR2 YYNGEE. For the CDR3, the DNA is TGTGCCAGCAGCGTAGAAACCGGGGGCACCGGGGAGCTGTTTTTT. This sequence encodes CASSVETGGTGELFF.

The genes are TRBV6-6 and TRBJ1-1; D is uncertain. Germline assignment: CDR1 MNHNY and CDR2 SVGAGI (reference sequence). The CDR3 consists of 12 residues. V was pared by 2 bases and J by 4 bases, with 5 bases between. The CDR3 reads CASSYGPTEAFF. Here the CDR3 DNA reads TGTGCCAGCAGTTACGGGCCCACTGAAGCTTTCTTT.

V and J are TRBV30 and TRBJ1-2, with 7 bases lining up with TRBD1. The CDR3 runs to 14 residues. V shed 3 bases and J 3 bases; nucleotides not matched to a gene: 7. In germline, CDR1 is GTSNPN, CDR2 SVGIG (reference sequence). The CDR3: CAWRRTGLDYGYTF. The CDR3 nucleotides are TGTGCCTGGAGAAGGACAGGTTTAGACTATGGCTACACCTTC.

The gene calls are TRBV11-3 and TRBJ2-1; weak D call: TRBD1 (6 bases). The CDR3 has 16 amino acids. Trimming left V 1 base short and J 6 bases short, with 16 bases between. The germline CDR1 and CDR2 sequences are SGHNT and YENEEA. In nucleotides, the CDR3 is TGTGCCAGCAGCTTAGTTCTGGCAGGGGTATCCAATGAGCAGTTCTTC. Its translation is CASSLVLAGVSNEQFF.

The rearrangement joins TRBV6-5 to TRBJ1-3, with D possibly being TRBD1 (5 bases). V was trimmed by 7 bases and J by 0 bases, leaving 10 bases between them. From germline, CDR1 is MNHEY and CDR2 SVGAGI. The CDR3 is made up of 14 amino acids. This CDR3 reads CASTKGDSGNTIYF. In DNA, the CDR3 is TGTGCCAGCACAAAAGGGGACTCTGGAAACACCATATATTTT.

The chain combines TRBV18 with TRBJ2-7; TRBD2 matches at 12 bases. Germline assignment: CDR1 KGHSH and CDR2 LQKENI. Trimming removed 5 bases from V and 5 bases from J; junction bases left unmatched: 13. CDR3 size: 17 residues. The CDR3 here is CASSSQPKTSGSHEQYF. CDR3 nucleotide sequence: TGTGCCAGCTCATCCCAACCCAAGACTAGCGGGAGCCACGAGCAGTACTTC.

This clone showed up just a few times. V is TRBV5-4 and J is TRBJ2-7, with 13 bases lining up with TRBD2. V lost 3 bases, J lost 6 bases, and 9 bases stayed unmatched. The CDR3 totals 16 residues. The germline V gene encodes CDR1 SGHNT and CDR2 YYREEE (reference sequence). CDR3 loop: CASSWGLAGLASEQYF. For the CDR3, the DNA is TGTGCCAGCAGCTGGGGACTAGCGGGACTAGCGAGCGAGCAGTACTTC.

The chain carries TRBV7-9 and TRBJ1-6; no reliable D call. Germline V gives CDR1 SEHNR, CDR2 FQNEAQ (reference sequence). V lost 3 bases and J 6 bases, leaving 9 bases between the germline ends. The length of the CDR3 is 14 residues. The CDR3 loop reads CASSLVAGNSPLHF. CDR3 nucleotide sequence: TGTGCCAGCAGCTTGGTTGCGGGTAATTCACCCCTCCACTTT.

The CDR3 DNA reads TGTGCCAGCAGCGGCGGGACTAGCGTTAGCACAGATACGCAGTATTTT. Translation: CASSGGTSVSTDTQYF. The chain is built from TRBV5-8 and TRBJ2-3, with 10 bases identical to TRBD2. This CDR3 contains 16 residues. Trimming at V came to 4 bases and at J to 0 bases, leaving 5 bases not matched to a gene. Germline loops: CDR1 SGHTS, CDR2 YDEGEE.

The CDR3 loop is CASSPTTEVRNIQYF. As DNA, the CDR3 is TGTGCCAGCAGCCCGACAACAGAAGTTCGAAACATTCAGTACTTC. J is TRBJ2-4 and V is TRBV6-6; D is undetermined. Germline values: CDR1 MNHNY, CDR2 SVGAGI (reference sequence). The CDR3 has 15 amino acids. V was clipped by 6 bases and J by 6 bases, with 18 bases between them.

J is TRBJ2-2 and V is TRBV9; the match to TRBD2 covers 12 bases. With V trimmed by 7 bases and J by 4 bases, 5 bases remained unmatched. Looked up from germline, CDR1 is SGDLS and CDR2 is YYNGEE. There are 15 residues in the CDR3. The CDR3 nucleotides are TGTGCCAGCGAGACTAGCGGGAGAAGCACCGGGGAGCTGTTTTTT. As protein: CASETSGRSTGELFF.

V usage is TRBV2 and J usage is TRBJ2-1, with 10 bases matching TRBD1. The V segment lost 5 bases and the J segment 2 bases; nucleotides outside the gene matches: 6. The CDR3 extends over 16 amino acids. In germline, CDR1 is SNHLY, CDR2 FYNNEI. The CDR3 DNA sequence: TGTGCCAGCAGTACAGACAGGGGGCTGGCCTACAATGAGCAGTTCTTC. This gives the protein CASSTDRGLAYNEQFF. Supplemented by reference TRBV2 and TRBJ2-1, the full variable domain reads EPEVTQTPSHQVTQMGQEVILRCVPISNHLYFYWYRQILGQKVEFLVSFYNNEISEKSEIFDDQFSVERPDGSNFTLKIRSTKLEDSAMYFCASSTDRGLAYNEQFFGPGTRLTVL.

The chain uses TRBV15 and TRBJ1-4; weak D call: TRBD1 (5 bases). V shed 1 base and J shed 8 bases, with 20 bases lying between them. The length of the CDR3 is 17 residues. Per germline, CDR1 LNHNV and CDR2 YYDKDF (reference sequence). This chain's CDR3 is CATSRGRGIGADEKLFF. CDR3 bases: TGTGCCACCAGCAGAGGGAGGGGAATAGGGGCGGACGAAAAACTGTTTTTT. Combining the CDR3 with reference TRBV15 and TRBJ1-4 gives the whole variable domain DAMVIQNPRYQVTQFGKPVTLSCSQTLNHNVMYWYQQKSSQAPKLLFHYYDKDFNNEADTPDNFQSRRPNTSFCFLDIRSPGLGDTAMYLCATSRGRGIGADEKLFFGSGTQLSVL.

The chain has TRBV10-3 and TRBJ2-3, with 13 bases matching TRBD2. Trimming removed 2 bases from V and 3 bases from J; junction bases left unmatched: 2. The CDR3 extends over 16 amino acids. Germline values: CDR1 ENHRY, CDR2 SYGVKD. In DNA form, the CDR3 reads TGTGCCATCAGTGAGGGACTAGCGGGGGTAACAGATACGCAGTATTTT. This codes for CAISEGLAGVTDTQYF.

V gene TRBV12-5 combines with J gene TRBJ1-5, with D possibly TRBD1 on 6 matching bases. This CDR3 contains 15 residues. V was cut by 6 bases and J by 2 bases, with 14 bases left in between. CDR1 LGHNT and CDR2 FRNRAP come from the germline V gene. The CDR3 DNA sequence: TGTGCTAGTGGGCAACAGGGTAATGGCAATCAGCCCCAGCATTTT. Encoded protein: CASGQQGNGNQPQHF.

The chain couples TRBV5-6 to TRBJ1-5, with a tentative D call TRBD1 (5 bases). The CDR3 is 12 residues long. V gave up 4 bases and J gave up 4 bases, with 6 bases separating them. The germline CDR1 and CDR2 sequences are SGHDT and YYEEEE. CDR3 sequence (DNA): TGTGCCAGCAGCCGGGGGAATCAGCCCCAGCATTTT. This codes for CASSRGNQPQHF.

CDR3 nucleotides: TGTGCCAGCAGCGGCTGGGACGGGACTTATAGCAATCAGCCCCAGCATTTT. It specifies CASSGWDGTYSNQPQHF. The chain employs TRBV5-8 and TRBJ1-5; D may be TRBD1 (5 bases). Germline V gene sequence: CDR1 SGHTS, CDR2 YDEGEE. With 4 bases removed from V and 0 bases from J, the gap between germline ends came to 17 bases. The CDR3 sequence is 17 residues long. The full variable domain, completed using reference TRBV5-8 and TRBJ1-5, is EAGVTQSPTHLIKTRGQQATLRCSPISGHTSVYWYQQALGLGLQFLLWYDEGEERNRGNFPPRFSGRQFPNYSSELNVNALELEDSALYLCASSGWDGTYSNQPQHFGDGTRLSIL.

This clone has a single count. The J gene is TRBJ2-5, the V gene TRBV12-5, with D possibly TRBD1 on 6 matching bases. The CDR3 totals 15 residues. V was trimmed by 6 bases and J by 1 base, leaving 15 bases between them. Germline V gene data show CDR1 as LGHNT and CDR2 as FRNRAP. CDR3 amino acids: CASGPRGVGQETQYF. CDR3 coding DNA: TGTGCTAGTGGCCCCAGGGGAGTAGGCCAAGAGACCCAGTACTTC.

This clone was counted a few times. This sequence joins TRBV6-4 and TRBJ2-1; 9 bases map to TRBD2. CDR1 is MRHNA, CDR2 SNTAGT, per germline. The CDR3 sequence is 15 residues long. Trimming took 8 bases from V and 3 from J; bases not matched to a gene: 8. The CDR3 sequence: CASSVRAGGYNEQFF. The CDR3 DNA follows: TGTGCCAGCTCAGTCCGAGCGGGAGGCTACAATGAGCAGTTCTTC.

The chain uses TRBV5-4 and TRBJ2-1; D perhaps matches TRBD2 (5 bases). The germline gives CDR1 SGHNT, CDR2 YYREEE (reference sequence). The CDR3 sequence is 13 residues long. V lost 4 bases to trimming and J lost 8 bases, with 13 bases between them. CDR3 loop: CASSPTSYHEQFF. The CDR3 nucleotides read TGTGCCAGCAGCCCAACTAGTTATCATGAGCAGTTCTTC. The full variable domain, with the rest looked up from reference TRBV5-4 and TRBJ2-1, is ETGVTQSPTHLIKTRGQQVTLRCSSQSGHNTVSWYQQALGQGPQFIFQYYREEENGRGNFPPRFSGLQFPNYSSELNVNALELDDSALYLCASSPTSYHEQFFGPGTRLTVL.

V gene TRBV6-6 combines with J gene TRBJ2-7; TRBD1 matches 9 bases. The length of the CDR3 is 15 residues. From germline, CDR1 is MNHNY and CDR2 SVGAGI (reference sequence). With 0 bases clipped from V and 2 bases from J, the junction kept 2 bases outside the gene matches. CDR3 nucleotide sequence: TGTGCCAGCAGTTACTCGGGACAGGGTCCCTACGAGCAGTACTTC. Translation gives CASSYSGQGPYEQYF.

This chain's CDR3 is CAISESTALSSNGNTIYF. CDR3 DNA sequence: TGTGCCATCAGTGAGTCGACAGCCCTCTCTTCGAATGGAAACACCATATATTTT. The V and J genes are TRBV10-3 and TRBJ1-3, with D tentatively TRBD1 (5 bases). Germline CDR1 and CDR2: ENHRY and SYGVKD. There are 18 residues in the CDR3. Trimming removed 0 bases from V and 3 bases from J, with 18 bases in between.

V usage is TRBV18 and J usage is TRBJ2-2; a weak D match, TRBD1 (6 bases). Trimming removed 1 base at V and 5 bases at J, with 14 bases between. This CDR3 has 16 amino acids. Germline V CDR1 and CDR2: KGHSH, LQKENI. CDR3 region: CASSPRAGVTTGELFF. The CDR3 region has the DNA TGTGCCAGCTCACCACGAGCAGGGGTGACGACCGGGGAGCTGTTTTTT.

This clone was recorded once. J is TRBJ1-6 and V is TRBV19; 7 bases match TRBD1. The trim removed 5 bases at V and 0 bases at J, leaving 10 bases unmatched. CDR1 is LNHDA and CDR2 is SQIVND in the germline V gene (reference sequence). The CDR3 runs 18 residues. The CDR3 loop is CASSQGDFGGSYNSPLHF. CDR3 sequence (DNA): TGTGCCAGTAGTCAGGGGGACTTCGGGGGCTCCTATAATTCACCCCTCCACTTT.

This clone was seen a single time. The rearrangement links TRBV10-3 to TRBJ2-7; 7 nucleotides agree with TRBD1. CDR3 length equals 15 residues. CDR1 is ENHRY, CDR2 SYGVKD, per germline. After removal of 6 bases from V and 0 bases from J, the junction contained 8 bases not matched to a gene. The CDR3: CAISEPTGTSYEQYF. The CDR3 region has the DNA TGTGCCATCAGCGAACCGACAGGGACCTCCTACGAGCAGTACTTC.

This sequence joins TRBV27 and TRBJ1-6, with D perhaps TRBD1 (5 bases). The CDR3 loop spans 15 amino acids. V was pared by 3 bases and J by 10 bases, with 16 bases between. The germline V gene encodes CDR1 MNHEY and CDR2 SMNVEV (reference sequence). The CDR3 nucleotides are TGTGCCAGCAGTTTCCAAACAGGAAGGGAATCACCCCTCCACTTT. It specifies CASSFQTGRESPLHF.